This is a list of T cell receptor beta chains from one sample in a study of T cell repertoires in cytomegalovirus infection. MiXCR, run by TCRdb on the reads, gives a single entry per CDR3 protein. The sample has a few hundred thousand distinct CDR3 sequences; approximately 40% are singletons. No antigen has been identified for these receptors. The sample was cultured PBMCs, taken from culture after CMV antigen stimulation. These receptors originate from a human donor in good health (CMV status not recorded). Some clones in this sample may be carry-over from other donors' samples. Each CDR3 is given with its conserved first and last residue. A D gene is named only where the DNA matches it firmly. Clone size is not always given. Where it is, it says once, few, many or a class for expanded clones.

abundance,j_gene,d_gene,v_gene,CDR3aa,CDR3nt
NA,TRBJ1-3,NA,TRBV7-9,CASSPGLRSSGNTIYF,TGTGCCAGCAGCCCTGGACTCCGGAGCTCTGGAAACACCATATATTTT
NA,TRBJ1-5,NA,TRBV12-3/TRBV12-4,CASSLGGLSQPQHF,TGTGCCAGCAGTTTAGGGGGGCTGAGTCAGCCCCAGCATTTT
NA,TRBJ1-5,NA,TRBV7-2,CASSLRRDNQPQHF,TGTGCCAGCAGCCTGCGCCGGGACAATCAGCCCCAGCATTTT
NA,TRBJ2-5,NA,TRBV7-2,CASSPRTAQETQYF,TGTGCCAGCAGCCCCCGGACAGCCCAAGAGACCCAGTACTTC
few,TRBJ1-1,NA,TRBV20-1,CSARGTLGTEAFF,TGCAGTGCTAGAGGGACACTGGGAACTGAAGCTTTCTTT
few,TRBJ2-1,NA,TRBV7-9,CASSSFSNEQFF,TGTGCCAGCAGCTCCTTCTCCAATGAGCAGTTCTTC
NA,TRBJ1-2,NA,TRBV20-1,CSAIYSGYGYTF,TGCAGTGCTATCTATTCGGGCTATGGCTACACCTTC
few,TRBJ1-1,NA,TRBV7-8,CASSLGQPRNTEAFF,TGTGCCAGCAGCTTAGGACAACCGCGTAACACTGAAGCTTTCTTT
few,TRBJ1-1,NA,TRBV7-9,CASSSGDRVNTEAFF,TGTGCCAGCAGCTCAGGTGACAGAGTGAACACTGAAGCTTTCTTT
few,TRBJ2-2,TRBD1,TRBV5-1,CASSPRTGGGGGELFF,TGCGCCAGCAGCCCAAGGACAGGAGGCGGTGGCGGGGAGCTGTTTTTT
NA,TRBJ2-1,NA,TRBV11-3,CASSPDNYNEQFF,TGTGCCAGCAGCCCGGACAATTACAATGAGCAGTTCTTC
NA,TRBJ1-3,NA,TRBV7-8,CASSSPTFPEAGNTIYF,TGTGCCAGCAGCTCGCCGACTTTCCCCGAGGCTGGAAACACCATATATTTT
many,TRBJ1-5,NA,TRBV7-9,CASSPQGGSNQPQHF,TGTGCCAGCAGCCCACAGGGAGGCAGCAATCAGCCCCAGCATTTT
NA,TRBJ2-7,TRBD1,TRBV10-3,CAIAAGQGAGEQYF,TGTGCCATCGCGGCGGGACAGGGGGCTGGGGAGCAGTACTTC
NA,TRBJ2-1,NA,TRBV5-6,CASTTLHYYNEQFF,TGTGCCAGCACGACCCTCCACTACTACAATGAGCAGTTCTTC
NA,TRBJ2-7,TRBD1,TRBV6-6,CASSYPGTAYEQYF,TGTGCCAGCAGTTACCCAGGGACAGCGTACGAGCAGTACTTC
many,TRBJ2-1,NA,TRBV7-2,CASSLATRGEQFF,TGTGCCAGCAGCTTAGCAACTAGAGGTGAGCAGTTCTTC
NA,TRBJ2-7,NA,TRBV6-1,CASSSPGGGRPYEQYF,TGTGCCAGCAGTAGCCCTGGGGGCGGGCGACCCTACGAGCAGTACTTC
many,TRBJ2-5,NA,TRBV7-2,CASSRQWQYQETQYF,TGTGCCAGCAGCCGACAATGGCAGTACCAAGAGACCCAGTACTTC
few,TRBJ2-7,TRBD2,TRBV20-1,CSARDPSGRYEQYF,TGCAGTGCTAGAGATCCTAGCGGGAGATACGAGCAGTACTTC
few,TRBJ2-7,NA,TRBV30,CAWSLQGGYEQYF,TGTGCCTGGAGTCTCCAGGGGGGATACGAGCAGTACTTC
few,TRBJ1-6,NA,TRBV28,CASSGNSPLHF,TGTGCCAGCAGTGGGAATTCACCCCTCCACTTT